This is a list of T cell receptor beta chains from one sample in a study of read filtering for tumor transcriptome and immune sequencing. TCRdb redid the calling of the reads with MiXCR, one entry per CDR3 protein. The sample has 30,000 to 40,000 distinct CDR3 sequences; more than 13% are singletons. Sample: a population of CD138-negative cells sorted from bone marrow. All receptors come from a donor aged 40 or older with multiple myeloma. Both conserved end residues are part of each CDR3.

V gene	J gene	CDR3 protein
TRBV5-1	TRBJ1-4	CASSLAKTNKDEKLFF
TRBV11-2	TRBJ2-3	CASSLDLARGTDTQYF
TRBV18	TRBJ2-5	CASSRIQGRQETQYF
TRBV7-9	TRBJ1-6	CASSQRTSREGSLHF
TRBV29-1	TRBJ1-5	CSAGEGPRSNQPQHF
TRBV3-1	TRBJ1-1	CASSQGPGAEAFF
TRBV20-1	TRBJ2-7	CSARLASGNPYEQYF
TRBV6-1	TRBJ2-3	CASSYQGRLTDTQYF
TRBV5-4	TRBJ2-1	CASSPPGGSGRYNEQFF
TRBV5-1	TRBJ2-2	CASSLRDTGELFF
TRBV28	TRBJ2-7	CASTGTEAYEQYF
TRBV7-9	TRBJ1-4	CASRPRDREAEKLFF
TRBV7-7	TRBJ2-1	CASSLLGEQFF
TRBV20-1	TRBJ1-1	CSAREEKGLNTEAFF
TRBV5-1	TRBJ1-5	CASSLAGGIHQPQHF
TRBV27	TRBJ2-6	CASSRGGPLLAGESGANVLTF
TRBV12-3/TRBV12-4	TRBJ2-4	CASSFQSGGGNIQYF
TRBV2	TRBJ2-4	CASSGSPLAKNIQYF
TRBV4-1	TRBJ1-1	CASSQVGQGPNTEAFF
TRBV6-1	TRBJ1-1	CAGRDTWDSTEAFF
TRBV6-6	TRBJ2-2	CASNQGLNTGELFF